This T cell receptor (beta chain) was sequenced for a study of T cell responses to AZD1222 COVID-19 vaccine. Across the study: Recipients boosted at about 4 weeks or about 12 weeks are pooled.

As to this clone: Its target is unknown.

Study-wide findings and caveats: Nearly half of the spike-specific TCRs reportedly recognize variant regions that carry no mutations. At study baseline, merely more than 5 AZD1222 recipients were seropositive. The study found Spike-specific TCR breadth and depth rose after two AZD1222 doses.

Assay used: immunoSEQ multiplex PCR; TCRdb lists only in-frame clones, some missing. The sample comprises some 160,000 clones, around nine tenths of which are singletons, and roughly 1.5% rests with the top ten. The germline gives CDR1 SGHRS, CDR2 YFSETQ. Trimming removed 3 bases from V and 4 bases from J; junction bases left unmatched: 5. The CDR3 has 15 amino acids. Sequences were derived from peripheral blood, sampled on day 0 of AZD1222 vaccination. The rearrangement joins TRBV5-1 to TRBJ2-7, with TRBD2 identical over 12 bases. The clonotype originates from an adult in good health. CDR3 in amino acids: CASSSWTSGKYEQYF. CDR3 DNA: TGCGCCAGCAGCTCCTGGACTAGCGGGAAGTACGAGCAGTACTTC.